This T cell receptor beta chain was captured in a study of spatial heterogeneity in lung cancer. Overall study context: Each time, sequencing found more beta-chain sequences than alpha-chain sequences. Correlation of TCR transcript counts in tumor regions with a T cell module score from matched bulk RNA-seq was strong. Study-wide points: Tallies of expanded TCRs, which were sorted into ubiquitous and regional groups, correlated with counts of ubiquitous and regional nonsynonymous mutations, respectively. Counts that tracked tumor mutation counts were those of expanded intratumoral alpha and beta TCRs.

This clonotype was observed many times. Its specificity is not known. From the 5' RACE reads, TCRdb called clonotypes with MiXCR, one entry per CDR3 protein. This table has 100,000 to 110,000 distinct CDR3 sequences, approximately 4.7% appearing once. Germline V lookup: CDR1 SGHVS, CDR2 FQNEAQ. V gave up 5 bases and J gave up 4 bases; unmatched junction bases: 7. CDR3 length: 15 residues. Time point of the sample: sample taken at primary tumor resection. The 70 or so donors had untreated early-stage non-small cell lung cancer. The input for sequencing was lung tumor tissue, taken at surgery. The receptor comes from a male donor with early-stage non-small cell lung cancer. The chain joins TRBV7-8 to TRBJ2-1; 8 bases map to TRBD2. The CDR3 spells CASSATSGQYNEQFF. The CDR3 coding sequence is TGTGCCAGCAGCGCAACTAGCGGACAATACAATGAGCAGTTCTTC.